This T cell receptor beta chain emerged from a study of T-cell memory formation after mild COVID-19. Whole-study context: Clustering of TCRs was largely donor specific.

5'RACE primed at constant segments yielded TCR alpha and TCR beta cDNA libraries bearing sample barcodes and UMIs. Using its own MiXCR run on the 5' RACE reads, TCRdb lists one record per CDR3 protein. The table lists hundreds of thousands of distinct CDR3 sequences, more than 15% of them singletons. This clonotype was seen ten or more times. As yet, its antigen is unknown. Broader study findings: Contracting clones from day 15 to 85 had balanced CD4/CD8; later expanders favoured CD4+. Pre-infection memory contained some responding clones, which suggested that cross-reactive memory had joined.

This TCR derives from a man younger than 35 who had mild COVID-19 (a few samples of this study predate the infection). Cell type and time point are not known. The sample consisted of PBMCs or a T cell subset sorted from them (not recorded which).

The CDR3 is CASSYTGLAGPQTQYF. In DNA form, the CDR3 reads TGTGCCAGCAGTTACACGGGACTAGCGGGACCACAGACCCAGTACTTC. The chain joins TRBV6-5 to TRBJ2-5; 13 nucleotides match TRBD2. CDR3 length: 16 amino acids. Germline values: CDR1 MNHEY, CDR2 SVGAGI. Trimming cost V 2 bases and J 6 bases; bases outside gene matches: 6.